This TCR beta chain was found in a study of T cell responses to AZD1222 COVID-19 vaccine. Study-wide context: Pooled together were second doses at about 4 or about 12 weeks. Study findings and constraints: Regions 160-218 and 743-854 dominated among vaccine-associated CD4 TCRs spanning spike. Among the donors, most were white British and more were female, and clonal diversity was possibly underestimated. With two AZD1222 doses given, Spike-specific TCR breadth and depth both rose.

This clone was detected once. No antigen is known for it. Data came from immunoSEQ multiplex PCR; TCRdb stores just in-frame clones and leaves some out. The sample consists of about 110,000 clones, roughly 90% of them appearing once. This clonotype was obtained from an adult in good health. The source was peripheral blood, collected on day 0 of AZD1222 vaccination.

Written as DNA, the CDR3 is TGTGCCAGCAGCCGGACAGGGGGCATGACCGGGGAGCTGTTTTTT. Protein product: CASSRTGGMTGELFF. This sequence joins TRBV11-2 and TRBJ2-2; 11 bases fit TRBD1. The CDR3 is 15 residues long. V shed 5 bases, J shed 5 bases, and the junction held 4 bases outside the gene matches. Per germline, CDR1 SGHAT and CDR2 FQNNGV.